The source of this T cell receptor beta chain is a study of cytomegalovirus exposure and HLA in healthy donors. Study results and limitations: Later genetic work tied a missense DCLRE1C variant to beta-chain V and J trimming.

CDR1 and CDR2 (germline): MGHRA, YSYEKL. This CDR3 comprises 16 residues. The V gene lost 5 bases and the J gene lost 0 bases, with 14 bases spanning the gap. The PCR made use of 60 Vbeta and 13 Jbeta primers. TCRdb's copy holds only in-frame clones and misses some; the assay was immunoSEQ multiplex PCR. The table lists about 140,000 clones, less than 85% of them singletons, with 1.8% in the top ten. A single count supports this clone. Its antigen is not identified. The rearrangement uses TRBV4-1 and TRBJ2-4; TRBD1 might be the D (7 bases). This TCR came from a man between 40 and 49 years old in good health and CMV-seronegative. The sequencing sample was made of PBMCs. Here the CDR3 DNA reads TGCGCCAGCAGCACCCAGGGGGGATTAGCCAAAAACATTCAGTACTTC. Encoded protein: CASSTQGGLAKNIQYF.